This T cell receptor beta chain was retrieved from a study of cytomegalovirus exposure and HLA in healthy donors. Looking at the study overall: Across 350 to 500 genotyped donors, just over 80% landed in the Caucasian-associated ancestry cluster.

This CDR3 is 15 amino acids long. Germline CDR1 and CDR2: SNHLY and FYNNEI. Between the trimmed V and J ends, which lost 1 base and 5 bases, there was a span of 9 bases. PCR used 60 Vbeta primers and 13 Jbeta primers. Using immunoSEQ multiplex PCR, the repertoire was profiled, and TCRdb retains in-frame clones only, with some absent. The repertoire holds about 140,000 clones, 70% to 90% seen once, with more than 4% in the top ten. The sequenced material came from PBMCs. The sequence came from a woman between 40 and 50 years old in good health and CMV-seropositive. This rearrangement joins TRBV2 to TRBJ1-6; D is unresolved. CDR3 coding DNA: TGTGCCAGCAGTGAAGTGGGCAGTGATAATTCACCCCTCCACTTT. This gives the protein CASSEVGSDNSPLHF. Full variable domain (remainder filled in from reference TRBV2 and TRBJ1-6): EPEVTQTPSHQVTQMGQEVILRCVPISNHLYFYWYRQILGQKVEFLVSFYNNEISEKSEIFDDQFSVERPDGSNFTLKIRSTKLEDSAMYFCASSEVGSDNSPLHFGNGTRLTVT.